The clone carrying this TCR beta chain was seen only a few times. The table came from immunoSEQ multiplex PCR; TCRdb's copy has only in-frame clones and leaves some out. The top ten hold over 0.12% of the sample, which has about 2.4 million clones, 85% to 95% seen once. This record belongs to a study of shared clonotypes between healthy human individuals. CDR1 and CDR2 (germline): SEHNR, FQNEAQ (reference sequence). The V and J ends lost 8 bases and 3 bases respectively, with 13 bases between them. This CDR3 spans 13 amino acids. This TCR was sampled from a man aged 18-30 years in good health. This chain joins TRBV7-9 and TRBJ1-1; tentative D call: TRBD1 (5 bases). Sequenced input: naive CD4+ T cells sorted from blood. Subset in this sample: CD45RA+ positively selected. This CDR3 is CASGSLGDTEAFF. CDR3 in DNA: TGTGCCAGCGGGTCCCTGGGGGACACTGAAGCTTTCTTT. Full variable domain (outside the CDR3, taken from reference TRBV7-9 and TRBJ1-1): DTGVSQNPRHKITKRGQNVTFRCDPISEHNRLYWYRQTLGQGPEFLTYFQNEAQLEKSRLLSDRFSAERPKGSFSTLEIQRTEQGDSAMYLCASGSLGDTEAFFGQGTRLTVV.